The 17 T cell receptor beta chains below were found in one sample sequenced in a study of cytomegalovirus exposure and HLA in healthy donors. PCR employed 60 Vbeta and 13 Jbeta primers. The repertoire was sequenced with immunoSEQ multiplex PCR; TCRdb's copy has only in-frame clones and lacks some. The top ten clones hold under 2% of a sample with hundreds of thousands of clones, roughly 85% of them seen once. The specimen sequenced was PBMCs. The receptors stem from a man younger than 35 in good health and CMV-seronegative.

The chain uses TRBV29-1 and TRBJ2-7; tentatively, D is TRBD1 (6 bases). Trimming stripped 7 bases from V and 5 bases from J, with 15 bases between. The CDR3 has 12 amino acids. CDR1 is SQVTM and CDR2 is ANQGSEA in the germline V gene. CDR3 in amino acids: CSAVHRAHEQYF. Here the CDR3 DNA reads TGCAGCGCGGTGCACAGGGCTCACGAGCAGTACTTC.

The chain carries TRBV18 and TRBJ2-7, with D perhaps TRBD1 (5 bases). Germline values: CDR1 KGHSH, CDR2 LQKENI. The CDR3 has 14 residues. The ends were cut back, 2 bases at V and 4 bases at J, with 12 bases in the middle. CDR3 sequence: CASSPSPDTYEQYF. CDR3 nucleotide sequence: TGTGCCAGCTCACCATCTCCGGACACGTACGAGCAGTACTTC.

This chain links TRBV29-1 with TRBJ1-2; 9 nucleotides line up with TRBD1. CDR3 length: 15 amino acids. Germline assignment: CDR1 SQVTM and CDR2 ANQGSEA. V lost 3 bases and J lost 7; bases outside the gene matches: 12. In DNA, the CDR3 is TGCAGCGTTGATCCGCGCGGGGACAGGGAACGTGGCTACACCTTC. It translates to CSVDPRGDRERGYTF. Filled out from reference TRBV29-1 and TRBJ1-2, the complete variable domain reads SAVISQKPSRDICQRGTSLTIQCQVDSQVTMMFWYRQQPGQSLTLIATANQGSEATYESGFVIDKFPISRPNLTFSTLTVSNMSPEDSSIYLCSVDPRGDRERGYTFGSGTRLTVV.

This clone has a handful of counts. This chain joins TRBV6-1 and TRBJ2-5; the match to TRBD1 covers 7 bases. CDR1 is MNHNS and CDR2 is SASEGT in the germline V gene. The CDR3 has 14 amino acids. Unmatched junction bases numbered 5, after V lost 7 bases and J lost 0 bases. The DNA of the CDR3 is TGTGCCAGCACCATAGACAGGGACCAAGAGACCCAGTACTTC. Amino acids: CASTIDRDQETQYF.

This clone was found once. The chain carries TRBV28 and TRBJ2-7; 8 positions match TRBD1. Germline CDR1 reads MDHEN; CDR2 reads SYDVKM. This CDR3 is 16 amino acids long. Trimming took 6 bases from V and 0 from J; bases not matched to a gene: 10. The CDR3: CASRIYSQGASYEQYF. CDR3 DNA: TGTGCCAGCAGAATTTACTCCCAGGGGGCCTCCTACGAGCAGTACTTC. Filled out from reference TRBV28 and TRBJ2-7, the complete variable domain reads DVKVTQSSRYLVKRTGEKVFLECVQDMDHENMFWYRQDPGLGLRLIYFSYDVKMKEKGDIPEGYSVSREKKERFSLILESASTNQTSMYLCASRIYSQGASYEQYFGPGTRLTVT.

In nucleotides, the CDR3 is TGTGCCAGTAGTGTCCTAGGGGGAACTAATGAAAAACTGTTTTTT. It yields the protein CASSVLGGTNEKLFF. This chain uses TRBV19 with TRBJ1-4; the D gene is possibly TRBD1 (6 bases). Germline lookup yields CDR1 LNHDA and CDR2 SQIVND (reference sequence). CDR3 length: 15 amino acids. V was cut by 5 bases and J by 1 base, with 11 bases left in between.

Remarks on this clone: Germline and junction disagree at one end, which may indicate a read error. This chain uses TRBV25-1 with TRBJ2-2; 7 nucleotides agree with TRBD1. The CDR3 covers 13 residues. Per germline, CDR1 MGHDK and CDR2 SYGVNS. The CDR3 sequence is CAGSEGGPGELFF. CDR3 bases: TGTGCCGGCAGTGAAGGGGGCCCCGGGGAGCTGTTTTTT.

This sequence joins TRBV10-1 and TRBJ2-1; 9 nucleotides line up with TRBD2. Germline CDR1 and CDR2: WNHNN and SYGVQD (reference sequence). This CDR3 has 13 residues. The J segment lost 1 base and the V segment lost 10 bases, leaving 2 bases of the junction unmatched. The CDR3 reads CAKLAGSYNEQFF. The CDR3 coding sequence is TGCGCCAAACTAGCGGGTTCCTACAATGAGCAGTTCTTC.

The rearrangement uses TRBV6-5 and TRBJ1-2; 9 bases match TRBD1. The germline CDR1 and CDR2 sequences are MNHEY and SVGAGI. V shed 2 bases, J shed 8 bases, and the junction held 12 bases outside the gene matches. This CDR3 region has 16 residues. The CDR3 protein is CASSYATGGEQDGYTF. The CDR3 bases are TGTGCCAGCAGTTACGCGACAGGGGGAGAACAGGACGGCTACACCTTC.

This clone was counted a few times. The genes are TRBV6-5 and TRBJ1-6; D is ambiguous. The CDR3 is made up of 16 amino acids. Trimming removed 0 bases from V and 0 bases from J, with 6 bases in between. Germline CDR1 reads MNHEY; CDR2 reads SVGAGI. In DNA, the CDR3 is TGTGCCAGCAGTTACTCGCACAGCTCCTATAATTCACCCCTCCACTTT. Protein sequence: CASSYSHSSYNSPLHF.

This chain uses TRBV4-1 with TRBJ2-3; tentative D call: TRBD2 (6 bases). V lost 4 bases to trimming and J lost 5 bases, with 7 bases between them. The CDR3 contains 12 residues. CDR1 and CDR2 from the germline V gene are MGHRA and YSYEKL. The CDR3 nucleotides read TGCGCCAGCAGCCCCGGGGGAGATACGCAGTATTTT. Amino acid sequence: CASSPGGDTQYF.

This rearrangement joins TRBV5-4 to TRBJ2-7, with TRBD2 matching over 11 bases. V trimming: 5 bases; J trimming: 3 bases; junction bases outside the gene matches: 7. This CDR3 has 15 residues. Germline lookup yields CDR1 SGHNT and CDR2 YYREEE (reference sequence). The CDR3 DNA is TGTGCCAGCAGTCATATAGCGGGAGGGTTCTACGAGCAGTACTTC. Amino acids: CASSHIAGGFYEQYF.

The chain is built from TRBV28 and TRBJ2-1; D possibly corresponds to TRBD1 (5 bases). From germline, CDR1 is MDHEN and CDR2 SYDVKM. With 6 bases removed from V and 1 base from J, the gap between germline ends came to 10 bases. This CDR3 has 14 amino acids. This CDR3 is CASSFRGSYNEQFF. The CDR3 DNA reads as TGTGCCAGCAGCTTTAGGGGATCCTACAATGAGCAGTTCTTC.

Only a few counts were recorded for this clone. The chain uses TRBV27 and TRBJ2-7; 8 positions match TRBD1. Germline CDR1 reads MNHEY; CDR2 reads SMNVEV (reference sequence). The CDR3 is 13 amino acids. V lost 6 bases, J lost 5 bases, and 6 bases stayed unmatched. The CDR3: CASRAGGRHEQYF. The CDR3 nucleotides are TGTGCCAGCAGAGCAGGGGGCCGCCACGAGCAGTACTTC.

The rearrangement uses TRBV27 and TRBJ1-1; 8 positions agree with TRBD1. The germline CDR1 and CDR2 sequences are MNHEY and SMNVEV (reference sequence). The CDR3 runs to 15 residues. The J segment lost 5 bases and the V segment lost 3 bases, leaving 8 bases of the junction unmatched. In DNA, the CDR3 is TGTGCCAGCAGTTTGGTTCCGACAGGGGTGACTGAAGCTTTCTTT. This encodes CASSLVPTGVTEAFF.

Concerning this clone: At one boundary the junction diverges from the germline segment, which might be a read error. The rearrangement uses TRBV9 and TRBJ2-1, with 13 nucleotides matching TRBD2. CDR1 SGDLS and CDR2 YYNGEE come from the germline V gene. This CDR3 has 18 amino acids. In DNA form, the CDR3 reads TGTGCCAGCAGCGTAGAGGGACTAGCGGGACACTCCAACAATGAGCAGTTCTTC. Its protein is CASSVEGLAGHSNNEQFF.

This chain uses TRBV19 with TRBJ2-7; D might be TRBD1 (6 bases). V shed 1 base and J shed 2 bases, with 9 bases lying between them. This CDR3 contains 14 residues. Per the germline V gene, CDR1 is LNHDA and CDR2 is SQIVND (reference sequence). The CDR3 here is CASSIGRGAYEQYF. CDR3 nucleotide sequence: TGTGCCAGTAGTATAGGCAGGGGAGCCTACGAGCAGTACTTC.